The 15 T cell receptor beta chains reported below all come from one sample, sequenced in a study of shared clonotypes between healthy human individuals. The method was immunoSEQ multiplex PCR; TCRdb's version includes in-frame clones alone and lacks a portion of them. This table holds just over 2,000,000 clones, over 85% found once. It was CD45RO-negative cells, positively selected for CCR7, that made up naive CD8 cells, with terminally differentiated effector memory CD45RA+ cells excluded. The sample consisted of naive CD8+ T cells sorted from blood. The source is a man between 18 and 29 years old in good health.

The J gene is TRBJ2-1, the V gene TRBV15; TRBD2 matches at 7 bases. J lost 12 bases, V lost 3 bases, and 11 bases had no gene match. Per germline, CDR1 LNHNV and CDR2 YYDKDF (reference sequence). This CDR3 contains 14 residues. CDR3 residues: CATSRERGPPLQFF. The CDR3 DNA reads TGTGCCACCAGCAGGGAGCGGGGCCCGCCTTTGCAGTTCTTC.

The CDR3 loop is CASGGLSSYNEQFF. The CDR3 region has the DNA TGTGCCAGCGGGGGGCTGAGCTCCTACAATGAGCAGTTCTTC. V usage is TRBV11-2 and J usage is TRBJ2-1; D may correspond to TRBD1 or TRBD2 (6 bases each). From germline, CDR1 is SGHAT and CDR2 FQNNGV. V was shortened by 8 bases and J by 0 bases, with 11 bases between the two germline ends. This CDR3 comprises 14 residues.

This chain links TRBV27 with TRBJ2-2, with D possibly matching TRBD1 (6 bases). Deletions cut 9 bases from V and 0 bases from J, with 11 bases between. The length of the CDR3 is 14 residues. Germline lookup yields CDR1 MNHEY and CDR2 SMNVEV (reference sequence). The CDR3 spells CASGQLANTGELFF. The CDR3 region has the DNA TGTGCCAGTGGACAGTTAGCGAACACCGGGGAGCTGTTTTTT.

The V and J genes are TRBV2 and TRBJ2-7; tentatively, D is TRBD1 (6 bases). The CDR3 covers 14 residues. Germline V gene lookup returns CDR1 SNHLY and CDR2 FYNNEI. Trimming cost V 7 bases and J 0 bases, with 13 bases left between them. The CDR3 DNA reads TGTGCCAGCAAGGGATCAGGGGACTCCTACGAGCAGTACTTC. Translating it yields CASKGSGDSYEQYF.

V gene TRBV5-3 combines with J gene TRBJ1-6; D gene uncertain. TRBV5-3 is an ORF for which the function is uncertain. V was cut by 3 bases and J by 9 bases, with 25 bases left in between. There are 18 residues in the CDR3. CDR3 sequence (DNA): TGTGCCAGAAGCTCCTTCCGTGAACCCCTCCAATTTGGTTCACCCCTCCACTTT. This sequence encodes CARSSFREPLQFGSPLHF.

The chain recombines TRBV30 with TRBJ2-7; no reliable D call. The CDR3 runs 13 residues. In germline, CDR1 is GTSNPN, CDR2 SVGIG (reference sequence). V shed 5 bases and J shed 5 bases, with 16 bases lying between them. For the CDR3, the DNA is TGTGCCTGGGGCCCGCTACTGGGCGACGAGCAGTACTTC. It is translated as CAWGPLLGDEQYF.

The rearrangement links TRBV28 to TRBJ2-7; 8 positions match TRBD2. Looked up from germline, CDR1 is MDHEN and CDR2 is SYDVKM. The CDR3 contains 13 residues. V trimming: 5 bases; J trimming: 3 bases; junction bases outside the gene matches: 3. CDR3 nucleotides: TGTGCCAGCAGTCCGGGACTAGTCTACGAGCAGTACTTC. As protein: CASSPGLVYEQYF.

This clone has just one count. The chain uses TRBV9 and TRBJ1-4, with 10 bases matching TRBD1. The ends lost 3 bases at V and 3 bases at J; junction bases unmatched: 5. CDR3 size: 16 residues. Germline V gives CDR1 SGDLS, CDR2 YYNGEE. The CDR3 sequence is CASSAGTGVSNEKLFF. The CDR3 coding sequence is TGTGCCAGCAGCGCCGGGACAGGGGTCTCTAATGAAAAACTGTTTTTT.

The V and J genes are TRBV5-1 and TRBJ1-1, with 8 nucleotides matching TRBD1. This CDR3 has 15 residues. Trimming removed 2 bases from V and 8 bases from J; junction bases left unmatched: 11. CDR1 is SGHRS and CDR2 is YFSETQ in the germline V gene. As DNA, the CDR3 is TGCGCCAGCAGCTTATGGACGCAGGGGGCTTCCGAAGCTTTCTTT. Translated: CASSLWTQGASEAFF.

The chain recombines TRBV6-6 with TRBJ2-3; TRBD1 is a possible D gene (6 bases). The length of the CDR3 is 15 residues. Germline lookup yields CDR1 MNHNY and CDR2 SVGAGI (reference sequence). Trimming stripped 5 bases from V and 4 bases from J, with 16 bases between. This CDR3 is CASSSTGFKPDTQYF. CDR3 nucleotides: TGTGCCAGCAGTAGCACAGGGTTTAAGCCAGATACGCAGTATTTT.

This rearrangement joins TRBV5-1 to TRBJ2-7, with 12 bases lining up with TRBD2. The CDR3 contains 18 residues. From germline, CDR1 is SGHRS and CDR2 YFSETQ. Trimming cost V 0 bases and J 0 bases; bases outside gene matches: 7. The CDR3 nucleotides are TGCGCCAGCAGCTTGGGACTAGCGGGGGCCATTAGCTCCTACGAGCAGTACTTC. Translated, it gives CASSLGLAGAISSYEQYF.

The genes are TRBV6-6 and TRBJ2-2; no reliable D call. Germline lookup yields CDR1 MNHNY and CDR2 SVGAGI (reference sequence). V was clipped by 3 bases and J by 6 bases, with 8 bases between them. The CDR3 totals 13 residues. CDR3 region: CASSYVGSGELFF. The CDR3 nucleotides read TGTGCCAGCAGTTATGTAGGGTCCGGGGAGCTGTTTTTT.

The CDR3 bases are TGTGCCAGTAGTTGGGGCGCTGGTCAGCCCCAGCATTTT. Residues: CASSWGAGQPQHF. V is TRBV19 and J is TRBJ1-5; a weak D match, TRBD1 (5 bases). The CDR3 consists of 13 residues. Trimming took 5 bases from V and 6 from J, leaving 11 bases between them. The V gene's germline CDR1 is LNHDA and CDR2 SQIVND (reference sequence).

The J gene is TRBJ2-2, the V gene TRBV4-3; 7 nucleotides agree with TRBD2. This CDR3 has 16 residues. The V and J ends lost 0 bases and 6 bases, in that order; junction bases with no gene match: 7. Looked up from germline, CDR1 is LGHNA and CDR2 is YSLEER. CDR3 loop: CASSQDRGVGSGELFF. CDR3 DNA sequence: TGCGCCAGCAGCCAAGATCGGGGGGTCGGATCCGGGGAGCTGTTTTTT.

The chain employs TRBV27 and TRBJ1-6; no clear D. From germline, CDR1 is MNHEY and CDR2 SMNVEV (reference sequence). The CDR3 has 12 residues. V was shortened by 7 bases and J by 6 bases, with 7 bases between the two germline ends. CDR3 nucleotide sequence: TGTGCCAGCACCTCGGGTAATTCACCCCTCCACTTT. Its protein is CASTSGNSPLHF.